The 20 T cell receptor beta chains in this list originate from one sample, sequenced in a study of T cells in Graves' hyperthyroidism and ophthalmopathy. RNA transcripts gave rise to amplified TCR beta CDR3 regions. A set of HTBI primers served as the primers for a first-round RT-PCR of the TCR CDR3. TCRdb passed the multiplex PCR reads through MiXCR, listing each CDR3 protein once. The repertoire has about 500,000 distinct CDR3 sequences, around 14% of them found once; the top ten carry less than 20%. Sequencing input: blood. These receptors came from a woman aged 18 to 35 with Graves' hyperthyroidism.

This clonotype was counted many times. The gene calls are TRBV10-3 and TRBJ1-1, with TRBD1 as a possible D gene (5 bases). Germline V gives CDR1 ENHRY, CDR2 SYGVKD. The V end lost 7 bases, the J end lost 7 bases, and 13 bases lay between the germline ends. The CDR3 is 12 amino acids. The DNA for the CDR3 is TGTGCCATCAATACCGGGACGCATGAAGCTTTCTTT. This translates into CAINTGTHEAFF.

The chain combines TRBV6-5 with TRBJ1-2, with D uncertain. CDR1 MNHEY and CDR2 SVGAGI come from the germline V gene. Trimming pared 0 bases from V and 3 bases from J, leaving 14 bases between. CDR3 length: 16 amino acids. DNA for the CDR3: TGTGCCAGCAGTTACTCGATAGTTACCGGGGACTATGGCTACACCTTC. Its protein product is CASSYSIVTGDYGYTF.

V and J are TRBV7-6 and TRBJ2-2; D not resolved. The CDR3 has 11 residues. The ends were cut back, 2 bases at V and 9 bases at J, with 4 bases in the middle. Germline values: CDR1 SGHVS, CDR2 FNYEAQ. The CDR3 sequence: CASSLRRELFF. The CDR3 DNA sequence: TGTGCCAGCAGCTTAAGGAGGGAGCTGTTTTTT. Together with reference TRBV7-6 and TRBJ2-2, the CDR3 gives the full variable domain: GAGVSQSPRYKVTKRGQDVALRCDPISGHVSLYWYRQALGQGPEFLTYFNYEAQQDKSGLPNDRFSAERPEGSISTLTIQRTEQRDSAMYRCASSLRRELFFGEGSRLTVL.

This clonotype was observed many times. The chain is built from TRBV19 and TRBJ1-5; 8 bases are a match to TRBD1. V trimming: 1 base; J trimming: 4 bases; junction bases outside the gene matches: 21. Germline CDR1 LNHDA, CDR2 SQIVND (reference sequence). CDR3 length: 21 residues. The DNA for the CDR3 is TGTGCCAGTAGTATAGTCAGGGGACAGGCTTTTTATAGCAATAGAAATCAGCCCCAGCATTTT. Its protein product is CASSIVRGQAFYSNRNQPQHF.

This clonotype was seen at least ten times. The rearrangement joins TRBV20-1 to TRBJ1-6; perhaps TRBD1 as D (6 bases). The V end was cut by 0 bases, the J end by 6 bases, with 9 bases between. This CDR3 comprises 14 residues. The germline V gene has CDR1 DFQATT and CDR2 SNEGSKA (reference sequence). CDR3 DNA sequence: TGCAGTGCTAGAGAGACAGGTTCTAATTCACCCCTCCACTTT. Translated, it gives CSARETGSNSPLHF.

This clonotype was recorded a few times. The chain combines TRBV14 with TRBJ2-6; D not resolved. This CDR3 is 17 amino acids long. Trimming removed 0 bases at V and 2 bases at J, with 11 bases between. Germline V gene lookup returns CDR1 SGHDN and CDR2 FVKESK. CDR3 residues: CASSQDIYEPGANVLTF. CDR3 bases: TGTGCCAGCAGCCAAGATATTTATGAACCTGGGGCCAACGTCCTGACTTTC.

This clonotype was observed many times. The chain recombines TRBV29-1 with TRBJ2-3; D not resolved. CDR3 length equals 14 residues. Trimming stripped 6 bases from V and 1 base from J, with 14 bases between. The germline V gene encodes CDR1 SQVTM and CDR2 ANQGSEA. The CDR3 loop is CSVPDPRGTDTQYF. CDR3 coding DNA: TGCAGCGTCCCCGACCCGCGCGGCACAGATACGCAGTATTTT.

V usage is TRBV5-1 and J usage is TRBJ2-5; D is undetermined. V lost 1 base to trimming and J lost 0 bases, with 13 bases between them. Germline loops: CDR1 SGHRS, CDR2 YFSETQ. The CDR3 extends over 16 amino acids. Here the CDR3 reads CASSLTSRADQETQYF. CDR3 sequence (DNA): TGCGCCAGCAGCTTGACCTCTAGGGCGGACCAAGAGACCCAGTACTTC.

The chain links TRBV4-1 to TRBJ2-5; D not resolved. Trimming left V 2 bases short and J 0 bases short, with 13 bases between. The CDR3 has 16 amino acids. Germline lookup yields CDR1 MGHRA and CDR2 YSYEKL. The CDR3 loop is CASSQMEGRDQETQYF. As DNA, the CDR3 is TGCGCCAGCAGCCAAATGGAAGGACGGGACCAAGAGACCCAGTACTTC.

This clonotype came up many times. A clone one base away is much larger, so this may be a read error. The chain recombines TRBV2 with TRBJ2-1; 11 bases agree with TRBD2. Germline V gene data show CDR1 as SNHLY and CDR2 as FYNNEI. The CDR3 consists of 16 residues. CDR3 in amino acids: CASSRPGTSGYNEQLF. The CDR3 DNA is TGTGCCAGCAGCCGTCCCGGGACTAGCGGTTACAATGAGCAGCTCTTC.

The chain has TRBV6-5 and TRBJ2-1; 9 bases align to TRBD2. The CDR3 consists of 17 residues. Germline trimming cut 3 bases from V and 4 bases from J; bases unmatched to any gene: 10. The germline V gene encodes CDR1 MNHEY and CDR2 SVGAGI. CDR3 protein: CASSYRTSDYVYNEQFF. DNA of the CDR3: TGTGCCAGCAGTTATCGGACTAGCGACTACGTTTACAATGAGCAGTTCTTC.

This clonotype was observed many times. The chain combines TRBV27 with TRBJ1-5; 9 bases are shared with TRBD1. CDR1 and CDR2 from the germline V gene are MNHEY and SMNVEV (reference sequence). Losses at the gene ends were 4 bases for V and 2 bases for J; bases not matched to a gene: 3. The CDR3 covers 15 residues. CDR3 protein: CASSWDREGNQPQHF. CDR3 nucleotides: TGTGCCAGCAGTTGGGACAGGGAGGGCAATCAGCCCCAGCATTTT.

This clonotype was found a few times. The chain uses TRBV5-1 and TRBJ1-2, with 8 bases matching TRBD1. Per the germline V gene, CDR1 is SGHRS and CDR2 is YFSETQ. The V gene end was trimmed by 3 bases and the J gene end by 6 bases; junction bases not matched to a gene: 4. The CDR3 is 13 amino acids. Here the CDR3 DNA reads TGCGCCAGCAGCTCCAGGGGGCTGGATGGCTACACCTTC. Translating gives CASSSRGLDGYTF.

This clonotype has at least ten counts. In DNA form, the CDR3 reads TGTGCCTGGTGGACAGGGACCTATGGCTACACCTTC. This encodes CAWWTGTYGYTF. The chain uses TRBV30 and TRBJ1-2; 8 bases align to TRBD1. CDR1 is GTSNPN, CDR2 SVGIG, per germline (reference sequence). The CDR3 extends over 12 amino acids. With 5 bases clipped from V and 4 bases from J, the junction kept 3 bases outside the gene matches.

This clonotype was seen a handful of times. The chain uses TRBV5-6 and TRBJ1-2; no clear D gene. Germline CDR1 SGHDT, CDR2 YYEEEE. This CDR3 is built from 12 residues. V lost 2 bases to trimming and J lost 8 bases, with 10 bases between them. The CDR3, as DNA: TGTGCCAGCAGCTTTTTCGTCGACGGCTACACCTTC. Translating it yields CASSFFVDGYTF.

The chain has TRBV10-3 and TRBJ2-2; possibly TRBD1 for D (6 bases). Trimming removed 5 bases at V and 8 bases at J, with 21 bases between. The germline gives CDR1 ENHRY, CDR2 SYGVKD. The CDR3 consists of 16 residues. The CDR3 sequence is CAISPSRQAFVGELFF. The CDR3 bases are TGTGCCATCAGTCCGTCCCGACAGGCGTTCGTAGGGGAGCTGTTTTTT.

In its sample, this clonotype was seen many times. This chain connects TRBV10-2 to TRBJ2-3; tentatively, D is TRBD2 (6 bases). The ends were cut back, 0 bases at V and 1 base at J, with 11 bases in the middle. The CDR3 runs to 16 residues. From germline, CDR1 is WSHSY and CDR2 SAAADI. CDR3 protein: CASSESSSSGTDTQYF. The DNA of the CDR3 is TGCGCCAGCAGTGAGTCTAGTTCTAGCGGCACAGATACGCAGTATTTT.

This clonotype appeared many times. This chain uses TRBV30 with TRBJ1-2; D remains ambiguous. Germline V CDR1 and CDR2: GTSNPN, SVGIG (reference sequence). The CDR3 runs to 11 residues. V lost 7 bases and J 5 bases, leaving 11 bases between the germline ends. Written as DNA, the CDR3 is TGTGCCTCCGAAACTGATTATGGCTACACCTTC. It codes for CASETDYGYTF.

Note on this clonotype: The junction departs from the called germline gene at one end, perhaps through a read error. The CDR3 here is CTSSSGTGNIQYF. In nucleotides, the CDR3 is TGTACCAGCAGCTCCGGGACTGGGAACATTCAGTACTTC. The chain uses TRBV5-5 and TRBJ2-4, with TRBD2 as a possible D gene (6 bases). The CDR3 is 13 amino acids. Germline V gene lookup returns CDR1 SGHKS and CDR2 YYEKEE (reference sequence).

This clonotype was counted a few times. The rearrangement uses TRBV19 and TRBJ1-1; D is ambiguous. V was shortened by 5 bases and J by 1 base, with 8 bases between the two germline ends. The CDR3 covers 13 residues. Germline values: CDR1 LNHDA, CDR2 SQIVND (reference sequence). The CDR3 sequence is CASSWQANTEAFF. CDR3 sequence (DNA): TGTGCCAGTAGTTGGCAGGCGAACACTGAAGCTTTCTTT.